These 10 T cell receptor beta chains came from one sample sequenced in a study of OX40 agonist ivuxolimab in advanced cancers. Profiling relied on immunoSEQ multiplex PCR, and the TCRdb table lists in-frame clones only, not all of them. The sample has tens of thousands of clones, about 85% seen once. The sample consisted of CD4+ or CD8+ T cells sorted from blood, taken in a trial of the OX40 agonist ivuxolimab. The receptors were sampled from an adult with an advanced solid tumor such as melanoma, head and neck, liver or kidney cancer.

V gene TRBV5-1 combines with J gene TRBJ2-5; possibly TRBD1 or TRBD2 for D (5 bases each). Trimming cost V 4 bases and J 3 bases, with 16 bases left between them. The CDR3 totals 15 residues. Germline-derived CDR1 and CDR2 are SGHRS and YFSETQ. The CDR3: CASSRDQPAEETQYF. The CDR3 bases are TGCGCCAGCAGCAGGGACCAGCCCGCGGAAGAGACCCAGTACTTC.

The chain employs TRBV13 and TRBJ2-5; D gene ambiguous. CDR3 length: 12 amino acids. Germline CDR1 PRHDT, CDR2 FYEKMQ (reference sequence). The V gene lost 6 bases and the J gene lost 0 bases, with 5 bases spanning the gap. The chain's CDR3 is CASSDHQETQYF. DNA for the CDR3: TGTGCCAGCAGTGATCACCAAGAGACCCAGTACTTC.

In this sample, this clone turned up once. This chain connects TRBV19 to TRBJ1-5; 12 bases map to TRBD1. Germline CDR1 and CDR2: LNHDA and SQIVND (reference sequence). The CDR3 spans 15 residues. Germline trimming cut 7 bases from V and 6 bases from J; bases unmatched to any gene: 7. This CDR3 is CASMGGQGAVQPQHF. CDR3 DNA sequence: TGTGCCAGTATGGGGGGACAGGGGGCGGTTCAGCCCCAGCATTTT.

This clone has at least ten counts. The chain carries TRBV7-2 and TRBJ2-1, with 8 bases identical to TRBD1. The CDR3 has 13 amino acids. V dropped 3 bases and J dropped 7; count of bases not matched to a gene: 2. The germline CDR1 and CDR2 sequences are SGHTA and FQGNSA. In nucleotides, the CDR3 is TGTGCCAGCAGCTTGGACAGGGCAAATGAGCAGTTCTTC. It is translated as CASSLDRANEQFF.

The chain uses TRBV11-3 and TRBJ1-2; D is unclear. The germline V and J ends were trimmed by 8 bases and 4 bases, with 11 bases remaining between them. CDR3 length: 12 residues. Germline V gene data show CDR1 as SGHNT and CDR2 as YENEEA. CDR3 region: CASGAPGYGYTF. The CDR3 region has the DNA TGTGCCAGCGGAGCCCCAGGCTATGGCTACACCTTC.

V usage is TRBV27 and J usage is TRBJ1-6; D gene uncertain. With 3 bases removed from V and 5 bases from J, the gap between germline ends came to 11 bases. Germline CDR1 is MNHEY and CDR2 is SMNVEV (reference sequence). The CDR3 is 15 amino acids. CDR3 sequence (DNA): TGTGCCAGCAGTTTTGCCAGGACGAATAATTCACCCCTCCACTTT. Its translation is CASSFARTNNSPLHF.

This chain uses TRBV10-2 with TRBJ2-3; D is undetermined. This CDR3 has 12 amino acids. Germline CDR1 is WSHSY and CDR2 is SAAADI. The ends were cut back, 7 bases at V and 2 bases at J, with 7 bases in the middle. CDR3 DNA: TGCGCCAGCACCTCACCCACAGATACGCAGTATTTT. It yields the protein CASTSPTDTQYF.

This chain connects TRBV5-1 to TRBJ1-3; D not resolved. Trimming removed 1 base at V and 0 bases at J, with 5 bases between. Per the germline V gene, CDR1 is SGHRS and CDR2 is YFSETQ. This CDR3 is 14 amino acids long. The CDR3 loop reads CASSLTFSGNTIYF. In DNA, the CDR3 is TGCGCCAGCAGCTTGACGTTCTCTGGAAACACCATATATTTT.

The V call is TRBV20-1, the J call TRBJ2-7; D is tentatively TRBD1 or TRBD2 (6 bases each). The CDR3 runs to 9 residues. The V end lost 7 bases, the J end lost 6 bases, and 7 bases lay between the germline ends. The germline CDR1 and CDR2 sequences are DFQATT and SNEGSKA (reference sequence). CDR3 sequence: CSGGAEQYF. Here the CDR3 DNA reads TGCAGTGGGGGGGCCGAGCAGTACTTC.

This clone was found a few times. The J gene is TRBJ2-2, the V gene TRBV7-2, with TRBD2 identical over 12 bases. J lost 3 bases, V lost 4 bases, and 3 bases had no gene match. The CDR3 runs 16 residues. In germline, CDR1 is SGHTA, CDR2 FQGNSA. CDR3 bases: TGTGCCAGCAGCTCCCGACTAGCGGGAGACACCGGGGAGCTGTTTTTT. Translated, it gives CASSSRLAGDTGELFF.